The sequence of this T cell receptor beta chain was determined in a study of blood T cells in healthy people across ages. Study outcomes and limitations: Diversity estimates drawn from one million T cells were deemed underestimates.

This clonotype was observed at least ten times. Its specificity is unknown. Each donor's blood draw was roughly 10 milliliters of peripheral blood. A second PCR of about 7 to 12 cycles used a sample-barcoded 5' primer and a J-beta primer mix. A template-switch adaptor containing 12 random nucleotides labeled each cDNA molecule. Each CDR3 protein is one row after TCRdb ran MiXCR on the 5' RACE reads. Here the sample spans about 1,500,000 distinct CDR3 sequences, approximately 42% being singletons. Trimming at V came to 4 bases and at J to 6 bases, leaving 13 bases not matched to a gene. This CDR3 is built from 16 residues. Germline CDR1 SQVTM, CDR2 ANQGSEA.

The receptor was derived from a young woman in good health. Sample: blood. The chain links TRBV29-1 to TRBJ2-1, with 9 bases that match TRBD2. The CDR3: CSVGGGDSGSVNEQFF. The CDR3 DNA reads TGCAGCGTTGGGGGCGGCGATAGCGGGAGCGTCAATGAGCAGTTCTTC.